These 26 T cell receptor beta chains came from one sample sequenced in a study of blood T cells in healthy people across ages. The authors ran a second PCR of about 6 to 12 cycles using a sample-barcoded 5' primer and a J-beta primer mix. Using its own MiXCR run on the 5' RACE reads, TCRdb lists one record per CDR3 protein. In the table there are approximately 1.5 million distinct CDR3 sequences, around 40% of which are singletons. Material for sequencing was blood. Receptors were obtained from a woman aged 18 to 35 in good health.

The V call is TRBV24-1, the J call TRBJ1-2, with no clear D. CDR3 size: 12 residues. Deletions cut 2 bases from V and 7 bases from J, with 7 bases between. Germline lookup yields CDR1 KGHDR and CDR2 SFDVKD. The chain's CDR3 is CATSDSVGGYTF. CDR3 DNA: TGTGCCACCAGTGATTCTGTTGGTGGCTACACCTTC.

The rearrangement links TRBV7-9 to TRBJ2-1; D possibly corresponds to TRBD2 (6 bases). Germline CDR1 is SEHNR and CDR2 is FQNEAQ (reference sequence). The CDR3 consists of 17 residues. V dropped 5 bases and J dropped 1 base, with 18 bases sitting between them. The CDR3 sequence: CASSVRQRALSYNEQFF. The CDR3 DNA is TGTGCCAGCAGCGTACGGCAGCGGGCTCTTTCCTACAATGAGCAGTTCTTC.

CDR3 nucleotide sequence: TGCAGTGCTAGGATGGCGGGGGGGGATTTTTCACCCCTCCACTTT. Translation gives CSARMAGGDFSPLHF. The chain is built from TRBV20-1 and TRBJ1-6; D possibly corresponds to TRBD1 (5 bases). Germline values: CDR1 DFQATT, CDR2 SNEGSKA (reference sequence). The V and J ends lost 3 bases and 9 bases respectively, with 18 bases between them. The CDR3 totals 15 residues.

The chain couples TRBV12-3 or TRBV12-4 to TRBJ2-7, with D possibly TRBD1 on 6 matching bases. This CDR3 contains 15 residues. Deletions cut 3 bases from V and 7 bases from J, with 19 bases between. The CDR3 DNA reads TGTGCCAGCAGTTTTGTGAGTGGCAGGGACAATGAGCAGTACTTC. Amino acids: CASSFVSGRDNEQYF.

This clonotype has just a few counts. This chain connects TRBV27 to TRBJ2-1, with 8 bases matching TRBD1. The CDR3 length is 16 residues. V lost 0 bases to trimming and J lost 5 bases; unmatched junction nucleotides: 6. Germline values: CDR1 MNHEY, CDR2 SMNVEV (reference sequence). CDR3 bases: TGTGCCAGCAGTTTATCCCAGGGGGCAAGTCACAATGAGCAGTTCTTC. It translates to CASSLSQGASHNEQFF.

The V call is TRBV4-3, the J call TRBJ2-2; D is unresolved. The CDR3 extends over 16 amino acids. V shed 0 bases and J shed 3 bases, with 11 bases lying between them. The V gene's germline CDR1 is LGHNA and CDR2 YSLEER. CDR3 loop: CASSQDLRSYTGELFF. CDR3 DNA sequence: TGCGCCAGCAGCCAAGATCTTCGGTCGTACACCGGGGAGCTGTTTTTT.

This clonotype turned up a few times. The chain combines TRBV12-3 or TRBV12-4 with TRBJ2-7; D ambiguous. Trimming cost V 5 bases and J 3 bases, with 14 bases left between them. This CDR3 has 14 amino acids. CDR3 sequence (DNA): TGTGCCAGCAGTCGCCCACCCCCGTTCTACGAGCAGTACTTC. This gives the protein CASSRPPPFYEQYF.

This chain links TRBV5-1 with TRBJ2-3; D perhaps matches TRBD1 (6 bases). Germline assignment: CDR1 SGHRS and CDR2 YFSETQ. The CDR3 has 14 residues. The V and J ends lost 0 bases and 5 bases respectively, with 10 bases between them. This CDR3 reads CASSLEGGLDTQYF. The CDR3 DNA sequence: TGCGCCAGCAGCTTGGAAGGGGGTCTAGATACGCAGTATTTT.

The genes are TRBV20-1 and TRBJ2-3, with D perhaps matching TRBD2 (5 bases). Trimming removed 7 bases at V and 2 bases at J, with 16 bases between. The germline CDR1 and CDR2 sequences are DFQATT and SNEGSKA (reference sequence). The CDR3 sequence is 14 residues long. CDR3 nucleotides: TGCAGTGTAGTCCGGACTTCCCACACAGATACGCAGTATTTT. The encoded protein is CSVVRTSHTDTQYF.

The genes are TRBV7-6 and TRBJ2-1, with 8 bases matching TRBD1. Germline values: CDR1 SGHVS, CDR2 FNYEAQ. J lost 10 bases, V lost 1 base, and 9 bases had no gene match. This CDR3 is built from 15 residues. CDR3: CASSLGTGRSYEQFF. DNA for the CDR3: TGTGCCAGCAGCTTAGGGACAGGGAGGTCGTACGAGCAGTTCTTC.

This CDR3 is CAISGGLAGLTDEQFF. CDR3 bases: TGTGCCATCAGTGGAGGACTAGCGGGACTTACGGATGAGCAGTTCTTC. The chain uses TRBV10-3 and TRBJ2-1; TRBD2 agrees at 12 bases. Per the germline V gene, CDR1 is ENHRY and CDR2 is SYGVKD. The CDR3 sequence is 16 residues long. The V segment lost 4 bases and the J segment 8 bases; nucleotides outside the gene matches: 9.

This clonotype turned up a few times. The V and J genes are TRBV7-2 and TRBJ1-2, with 7 nucleotides matching TRBD1. This CDR3 contains 13 residues. Germline CDR1 is SGHTA and CDR2 is FQGNSA. The J segment lost 8 bases and the V segment lost 2 bases, leaving 5 bases of the junction unmatched. The CDR3 sequence is CASSLQGGLGYTF. CDR3 nucleotides: TGTGCCAGCAGCTTACAGGGGGGCTTGGGCTACACCTTC.

This clonotype was picked up a small number of times. The DNA for the CDR3 is TGTGCCAGCAGCTCCCGACAGGGATCAGAGACCCAGTACTTC. It codes for CASSSRQGSETQYF. The chain couples TRBV12-3 or TRBV12-4 to TRBJ2-5, with 7 positions matching TRBD1. The V segment lost 6 bases and the J segment 4 bases; nucleotides outside the gene matches: 8. The CDR3 sequence is 14 residues long.

The sample holds a few counts of this clonotype. The rearrangement uses TRBV7-2 and TRBJ1-4; D is possibly TRBD1 (6 bases). The CDR3 totals 18 residues. V was cut by 6 bases and J by 7 bases, with 27 bases left in between. The germline V gene encodes CDR1 SGHTA and CDR2 FQGNSA. CDR3 amino acids: CASSPRTVSDPIFEKLFF. CDR3 DNA sequence: TGTGCCAGCAGTCCAAGGACAGTCTCAGATCCTATTTTTGAAAAACTGTTTTTT. Using reference TRBV7-2 and TRBJ1-4 for the parts outside the CDR3, the full variable domain is GAGVSQSPSNKVTEKGKDVELRCDPISGHTALYWYRQSLGQGLEFLIYFQGNSAPDKSGLPSDRFSAERTGGSVSTLTIQRTQQEDSAVYLCASSPRTVSDPIFEKLFFGSGTQLSVL.

The chain couples TRBV2 to TRBJ1-2; D unresolved. Germline V gives CDR1 SNHLY, CDR2 FYNNEI. This CDR3 spans 11 amino acids. Trimming removed 8 bases at V and 3 bases at J, with 7 bases between. CDR3 coding DNA: TGTGCCAGCTGGAACTACTATGGCTACACCTTC. Protein: CASWNYYGYTF.

This chain links TRBV27 with TRBJ1-2, with 8 positions matching TRBD1. The CDR3 runs 14 residues. The ends lost 5 bases at V and 7 bases at J; junction bases unmatched: 9. Looked up from germline, CDR1 is MNHEY and CDR2 is SMNVEV (reference sequence). The CDR3: CASSVRGQGGGYTF. The CDR3 DNA sequence: TGTGCCAGCAGTGTCCGTGGACAGGGAGGTGGCTACACCTTC.

This clonotype appeared a few times. V usage is TRBV3-1 and J usage is TRBJ1-4; D gene ambiguous. CDR1 is LGHDT, CDR2 YNNKEL, per germline (reference sequence). The V end was cut by 4 bases, the J end by 4 bases, with 10 bases between. CDR3 size: 14 residues. The CDR3 DNA sequence: TGTGCCAGCAGCCCCGAAGGAGTTAATGAAAAACTGTTTTTT. Protein sequence: CASSPEGVNEKLFF.

This clonotype was seen at least ten times. A much larger clone sits a single nucleotide away, making a read error possible. This sequence joins TRBV7-9 and TRBJ2-1; TRBD1 is a possible D gene (5 bases). Near its end, the DNA agrees better with TRBJ2-7, so the J call may be wrong. The germline V gene has CDR1 SEHNR and CDR2 FQNEAQ (reference sequence). The CDR3 spans 16 residues. CDR3 amino acids: CASSNSLGQDYNEQYF. For the CDR3, the DNA is TGTGCCAGCAGTAATAGCCTTGGACAAGATTACAATGAGCAGTACTTC.

This chain joins TRBV30 and TRBJ2-3; D remains ambiguous. The germline V and J ends were trimmed by 2 bases and 5 bases, with 14 bases remaining between them. The germline gives CDR1 GTSNPN, CDR2 SVGIG (reference sequence). The CDR3 length is 14 residues. CDR3 nucleotide sequence: TGTGCCTGGAGTTCCCCTAACTTTTTAGATACGCAGTATTTT. Encoded protein: CAWSSPNFLDTQYF.

This rearrangement joins TRBV28 to TRBJ2-5, with unresolved D. TRBJ2-7 matches the DNA end more closely, so the J call is doubtful. In germline, CDR1 is MDHEN, CDR2 SYDVKM. The CDR3 is 13 amino acids. CDR3 loop: CASSPRLVLEQYF. For the CDR3, the DNA is TGTGCCAGCAGTCCGCGACTGGTACTCGAGCAGTACTTC.

The V call is TRBV7-2, the J call TRBJ1-1, with D possibly being TRBD1 (5 bases). The CDR3 runs to 14 residues. Per the germline V gene, CDR1 is SGHTA and CDR2 is FQGNSA. V was pared by 8 bases and J by 5 bases, with 18 bases between. The CDR3 sequence: CASGMTVGGTEAFF. The DNA of the CDR3 is TGTGCCAGCGGGATGACAGTCGGGGGGACTGAAGCTTTCTTT. Supplemented by reference TRBV7-2 and TRBJ1-1, the full variable domain reads GAGVSQSPSNKVTEKGKDVELRCDPISGHTALYWYRQSLGQGLEFLIYFQGNSAPDKSGLPSDRFSAERTGGSVSTLTIQRTQQEDSAVYLCASGMTVGGTEAFFGQGTRLTVV.

This rearrangement joins TRBV4-2 to TRBJ2-3; 13 bases are a match to TRBD2. CDR1 is LGHNA, CDR2 YNFKEQ, per germline. The CDR3 has 16 amino acids. J was trimmed by 4 bases and V by 1 base; bases with no gene match: 2. The CDR3 sequence: CASSQAGLAGADTQYF. CDR3 DNA: TGTGCCAGCAGCCAAGCTGGACTAGCGGGAGCAGATACGCAGTATTTT.

This clonotype has just a few counts. The genes are TRBV20-1 and TRBJ1-4, with 9 bases matching TRBD1. The CDR3 loop spans 13 amino acids. The germline gives CDR1 DFQATT, CDR2 SNEGSKA (reference sequence). The V and J ends lost 5 bases and 7 bases, in that order; junction bases with no gene match: 5. CDR3 DNA sequence: TGCAGTGCTTCCGGGACAGGGACTGAAAAACTGTTTTTT. Protein: CSASGTGTEKLFF.

The chain carries TRBV9 and TRBJ2-1; the match to TRBD1 covers 8 bases. The length of the CDR3 is 15 residues. CDR1 and CDR2 (germline): SGDLS, YYNGEE. Germline trimming cut 2 bases from V and 7 bases from J; bases unmatched to any gene: 8. The CDR3 sequence is CASSVSQRTGNEQFF. The CDR3 DNA follows: TGTGCCAGCAGCGTTTCTCAACGGACAGGGAATGAGCAGTTCTTC.

This clonotype was counted a few times. V usage is TRBV9 and J usage is TRBJ1-6, with D unclear. Germline V CDR1 and CDR2: SGDLS, YYNGEE. Trimming removed 1 base at V and 7 bases at J, with 6 bases between. CDR3 size: 13 residues. CDR3 residues: CASSVTGNSPLHF. CDR3 bases: TGTGCCAGCAGCGTAACGGGAAATTCACCCCTCCACTTT.

This clonotype has only a few counts. The chain uses TRBV10-3 and TRBJ2-1; 13 bases match TRBD2. Per germline, CDR1 ENHRY and CDR2 SYGVKD. V shed 4 bases, J shed 3 bases, and the junction held 6 bases outside the gene matches. The CDR3 extends over 17 amino acids. The CDR3 sequence: CAISARTSGSFYNEQFF. Written as DNA, the CDR3 is TGTGCCATCAGTGCTAGGACTAGCGGGAGCTTCTACAATGAGCAGTTCTTC.